This record concerns one T cell receptor beta chain sequence. Its target is unknown. The source of the sample is a study of cytomegalovirus exposure and HLA in healthy donors. Findings and caveats of the study: Reportedly, TCR beta sequences accurately predicted HLA-A and HLA-B alleles in most subjects. The authors judged a highly shared variant cluster likely a sequencing artifact. Cytomegalovirus status was reportedly diagnosed by the classifier with high sensitivity and specificity.

The CDR3 runs 16 residues. The germline V gene has CDR1 SEHNR and CDR2 FQNEAQ (reference sequence). The trim removed 5 bases at V and 5 bases at J, leaving 9 bases unmatched. The PCR was carried out with 60 Vbeta primers and 13 Jbeta primers. Assay: immunoSEQ multiplex PCR; the TCRdb copy retains only in-frame clones and omits some. The specimen's table records 45,000 to 50,000 clones. The TCR sequence derives from a male donor in good health and CMV-seronegative. The rearrangement links TRBV7-9 to TRBJ2-2, with 9 bases aligning to TRBD1. Material for sequencing was PBMCs. The CDR3: CASSLRGQGATGELFF. The CDR3 DNA sequence: TGTGCCAGCAGCCTCAGGGGACAGGGCGCTACCGGGGAGCTGTTTTTT.